What follows are 25 T cell receptor beta chains derived from one specimen sequenced in a study of blood T cell repertoires in COVID-19. Here immunoSEQ multiplex PCR was the method, and the copy in TCRdb shows in-frame clones only, minus some. The sample shows around 100,000 clones, roughly 90% of them seen only once. Sequenced material: peripheral blood. The receptors come from a human donor in a cohort sampled during active COVID-19.

The chain links TRBV24-1 to TRBJ2-1; no firm D call. The CDR3 totals 15 residues. Germline lookup yields CDR1 KGHDR and CDR2 SFDVKD. The V end lost 1 base, the J end lost 0 bases, and 6 bases lay between the germline ends. CDR3 residues: CATSDFSGSYNEQFF. CDR3 coding DNA: TGTGCCACCAGTGATTTTTCGGGCTCCTACAATGAGCAGTTCTTC.

This chain connects TRBV7-9 to TRBJ2-7, with TRBD1 identical over 7 bases. The V and J ends lost 1 base and 2 bases, in that order; junction bases with no gene match: 8. The germline CDR1 and CDR2 sequences are SEHNR and FQNEAQ (reference sequence). The CDR3 totals 16 residues. The CDR3 bases are TGTGCCAGCAGCTTAGTGGGTTCGGGACAGCCCTACGAGCAGTACTTC. Protein sequence: CASSLVGSGQPYEQYF.

The chain links TRBV7-8 to TRBJ2-5; possible D gene TRBD1, 6 bases. The CDR3 is 16 residues long. V shed 5 bases and J shed 2 bases, with 18 bases lying between them. In germline, CDR1 is SGHVS, CDR2 FQNEAQ. The CDR3 DNA reads TGTGCCAGCAGCCCATGGACAGCGATGGGGCAAGAGACCCAGTACTTC. Amino acids: CASSPWTAMGQETQYF.

This clone was counted once. This rearrangement joins TRBV5-6 to TRBJ1-3, with D unresolved. The CDR3 loop spans 16 amino acids. With 4 bases removed from V and 3 bases from J, the gap between germline ends came to 17 bases. Germline CDR1 is SGHDT and CDR2 is YYEEEE. CDR3 nucleotide sequence: TGTGCCAGCAGCCGGACTTACCTTCGAGGTGGAAACACCATATATTTT. This sequence encodes CASSRTYLRGGNTIYF.

V gene TRBV18 combines with J gene TRBJ2-7; possibly TRBD2 for D (6 bases). Trimming took 3 bases from V and 3 from J, leaving 21 bases between them. CDR1 and CDR2 (germline): KGHSH, LQKENI. The CDR3 covers 17 residues. The CDR3 loop is CASSPPPESGPHYEQYF. CDR3 coding DNA: TGTGCCAGCTCACCCCCCCCCGAGAGCGGGCCTCACTACGAGCAGTACTTC.

This chain connects TRBV5-6 to TRBJ1-2, with 8 bases aligning to TRBD1. The CDR3 runs to 16 residues. Looked up from germline, CDR1 is SGHDT and CDR2 is YYEEEE. Unmatched junction bases numbered 13, after V lost 4 bases and J lost 5 bases. CDR3 protein: CASSPAAGTGPYGYTF. The CDR3 nucleotides read TGTGCCAGCAGCCCTGCCGCCGGGACAGGCCCTTATGGCTACACCTTC. The whole variable domain, filled in from reference TRBV5-6 and TRBJ1-2, reads DAGVTQSPTHLIKTRGQQVTLRCSPKSGHDTVSWYQQALGQGPQFIFQYYEEEERQRGNFPDRFSGHQFPNYSSELNVNALLLGDSALYLCASSPAAGTGPYGYTFGSGTRLTVV.

This clone was picked up a small number of times. The rearrangement links TRBV21-1 to TRBJ1-2; the table's D call TRBD1 went unverified against the DNA. TRBV21-1 corresponds to a pseudogene. This CDR3 comprises 17 residues. The CDR3 DNA reads TGTGCCAGCCTGAGAACCGTTTACAGAACTTTTAACTATGGCTACACCTTC. Translated: CASLRTVYRTFNYGYTF.

The V and J genes are TRBV5-1 and TRBJ2-5; D is undetermined. Germline CDR1 is SGHRS and CDR2 is YFSETQ. Trimming removed 1 base at V and 5 bases at J, with 12 bases between. The CDR3 has 14 residues. CDR3 coding DNA: TGCGCCAGCAGCTTGCAGACGGGTGCGGAGACCCAGTACTTC. Translated: CASSLQTGAETQYF. Combining the CDR3 with reference TRBV5-1 and TRBJ2-5 gives the whole variable domain KAGVTQTPRYLIKTRGQQVTLSCSPISGHRSVSWYQQTPGQGLQFLFEYFSETQRNKGNFPGRFSGRQFSNSRSEMNVSTLELGDSALYLCASSLQTGAETQYFGPGTRLLVL.

The chain couples TRBV27 to TRBJ2-1, with TRBD2 identical over 12 bases. V dropped 1 base and J dropped 13; count of bases not matched to a gene: 5. CDR3 length: 14 amino acids. CDR1 is MNHEY and CDR2 is SMNVEV in the germline V gene (reference sequence). The CDR3 nucleotides are TGTGCCAGCAGTTTATTTGCTAGCGGGGGGGGCCAGTTCTTC. Protein: CASSLFASGGGQFF.

The rearrangement joins TRBV2 to TRBJ1-2; tentative D call: TRBD1 (6 bases). The germline V and J ends were trimmed by 7 bases and 0 bases, with 12 bases remaining between them. The germline gives CDR1 SNHLY, CDR2 FYNNEI. The CDR3 spans 14 residues. The CDR3 DNA follows: TGTGCCAGCACCTGGGACATTTCTAACTATGGCTACACCTTC. Protein: CASTWDISNYGYTF.

Written as DNA, the CDR3 is TGTGCCACCTTTCGGACAGGGCTGAACACTGAAGCTTTCTTT. Protein: CATFRTGLNTEAFF. V is TRBV6-5 and J is TRBJ1-1; 8 bases match TRBD1. Germline values: CDR1 MNHEY, CDR2 SVGAGI. This CDR3 is built from 14 residues. J gave up 0 bases and V 10 bases, and 7 bases lay outside the gene matches.

The J gene is TRBJ2-5, the V gene TRBV5-6; 13 bases are shared with TRBD2. This CDR3 is 17 amino acids long. Germline loops: CDR1 SGHDT, CDR2 YYEEEE. Trimming removed 1 base from V and 0 bases from J; junction bases left unmatched: 3. The CDR3 DNA sequence: TGTGCCAGCAGCTTGACTAGCGGGGGGGTGTACCAAGAGACCCAGTACTTC. Protein sequence: CASSLTSGGVYQETQYF. Full variable domain (rest looked up from reference TRBV5-6 and TRBJ2-5): DAGVTQSPTHLIKTRGQQVTLRCSPKSGHDTVSWYQQALGQGPQFIFQYYEEEERQRGNFPDRFSGHQFPNYSSELNVNALLLGDSALYLCASSLTSGGVYQETQYFGPGTRLLVL.

The rearrangement links TRBV4-1 to TRBJ2-1; the D gene is possibly TRBD2 (5 bases). V lost 4 bases, J lost 4 bases, and 17 bases lay in between. The CDR3 is 16 residues long. Germline assignment: CDR1 MGHRA and CDR2 YSYEKL. The CDR3 protein is CASSPEDGPRYNEQFF. The DNA of the CDR3 is TGCGCCAGCAGCCCGGAGGACGGACCACGGTACAATGAGCAGTTCTTC.

The rearrangement uses TRBV7-6 and TRBJ2-7; 9 bases align to TRBD1. Germline V lookup: CDR1 SGHVS, CDR2 FNYEAQ. The V segment lost 5 bases and the J segment 6 bases; nucleotides outside the gene matches: 2. The CDR3 extends over 12 amino acids. CDR3 sequence (DNA): TGTGCCAGCAGCCCGACAGGGGGCGAGCAGTACTTC. It codes for CASSPTGGEQYF.

The J gene is TRBJ2-2, the V gene TRBV7-6; D uncertain. V lost 3 bases to trimming and J lost 3 bases, with 8 bases between them. Per germline, CDR1 SGHVS and CDR2 FNYEAQ. This CDR3 has 14 residues. The CDR3 sequence is CASSLPGHTGELFF. The CDR3 nucleotides read TGTGCCAGCAGCTTGCCGGGTCACACCGGGGAGCTGTTTTTT.

CDR3 in amino acids: CASSPDDREENIQYF. Here the CDR3 DNA reads TGTGCCAGCTCACCGGACGACAGGGAAGAAAACATTCAGTACTTC. The V gene is TRBV18, the J gene TRBJ2-4; 7 bases map to TRBD1. Trimming took 3 bases from V and 5 from J; bases not matched to a gene: 7. CDR1 is KGHSH and CDR2 is LQKENI in the germline V gene. CDR3 length: 15 amino acids.

The V call is TRBV6-7, the J call TRBJ2-4, with 9 bases that match TRBD1. TRBV6-7 is recorded as an ORF, its role being uncertain. This CDR3 comprises 17 residues. V was pared by 2 bases and J by 4 bases, with 9 bases of the junction left unmatched. The CDR3 here is CASSYPLLGQGKNIQYF. CDR3 sequence (DNA): TGTGCCAGCAGTTACCCGCTGCTGGGACAGGGTAAAAACATTCAGTACTTC.

The J gene is TRBJ2-1, the V gene TRBV7-3; the match to TRBD2 covers 15 bases. Germline CDR1 and CDR2: SGHTA and FQGTGA. CDR3 length equals 16 residues. Trimming took 2 bases from V and 7 from J; bases not matched to a gene: 3. The CDR3 protein is CASSLGLAGGLNEQFF. The DNA for the CDR3 is TGTGCCAGCAGCTTAGGACTAGCGGGAGGGCTTAATGAGCAGTTCTTC.

V and J are TRBV20-1 and TRBJ2-7, with TRBD1 matching 12 bases. The germline V gene has CDR1 DFQATT and CDR2 SNEGSKA (reference sequence). The CDR3 is 18 amino acids. V shed 3 bases and J 0 bases; nucleotides not matched to a gene: 12. The CDR3 DNA sequence: TGCAGTGCTAGTGTGTGGGACAGGGGGCCGACCCCCTCCTACGAGCAGTACTTC. Its translation: CSASVWDRGPTPSYEQYF.

A few counts support this clone. The chain couples TRBV2 to TRBJ1-6; tentatively, D is TRBD1 (5 bases). The CDR3 runs to 14 residues. The germline V gene has CDR1 SNHLY and CDR2 FYNNEI. Trimming took off 2 bases at V and 5 bases at J, with 7 bases between the two ends. The DNA of the CDR3 is TGTGCCAGCAGTGAACAGGGTGATAATTCACCCCTCCACTTT. Encoded protein: CASSEQGDNSPLHF.

The V and J genes are TRBV4-1 and TRBJ1-2; TRBD1 aligns across 9 bases. The germline gives CDR1 MGHRA, CDR2 YSYEKL. The CDR3 covers 15 residues. With 4 bases clipped from V and 8 bases from J, the junction kept 11 bases outside the gene matches. CDR3 loop: CASSPVGQGIGGYTF. Written as DNA, the CDR3 is TGCGCCAGCAGCCCCGTAGGACAGGGGATAGGGGGCTACACCTTC.

This clone occurred a few times. This chain joins TRBV25-1 and TRBJ2-7, with 8 positions matching TRBD1. V was pared by 2 bases and J by 1 base, with 4 bases of the junction left unmatched. The CDR3 runs 15 residues. The V gene's germline CDR1 is MGHDK and CDR2 SYGVNS. CDR3 residues: CASSEMRQGSYEQYF. The DNA for the CDR3 is TGTGCCAGCAGTGAAATGAGACAGGGGTCCTACGAGCAGTACTTC.

This sequence joins TRBV19 and TRBJ1-2; tentative D call: TRBD1 (6 bases). V was clipped by 6 bases and J by 2 bases, with 13 bases between them. The germline V gene encodes CDR1 LNHDA and CDR2 SQIVND (reference sequence). The CDR3 contains 14 residues. The CDR3 DNA sequence: TGTGCCAGTAGACATAAGGGGGAGAACTATGGCTACACCTTC. This gives the protein CASRHKGENYGYTF. The variable domain in full, completed from reference TRBV19 and TRBJ1-2, reads DGGITQSPKYLFRKEGQNVTLSCEQNLNHDAMYWYRQDPGQGLRLIYYSQIVNDFQKGDIAEGYSVSREKKESFPLTVTSAQKNPTAFYLCASRHKGENYGYTFGSGTRLTVV.

The CDR3 bases are TGTGCCAGCAGTGTCGAAGGAGGACAGGGATGGGAAAAACTGTTTTTT. It is translated as CASSVEGGQGWEKLFF. This sequence joins TRBV2 and TRBJ1-4; 8 nucleotides align to TRBD1. The germline gives CDR1 SNHLY, CDR2 FYNNEI. The CDR3 length is 16 residues. V was clipped by 4 bases and J by 8 bases; unmatched bases: 12.

The rearrangement uses TRBV7-9 and TRBJ1-1, with 8 bases that match TRBD1. CDR3 length: 17 residues. Germline trimming cut 6 bases from V and 2 bases from J; bases unmatched to any gene: 14. Germline lookup yields CDR1 SEHNR and CDR2 FQNEAQ (reference sequence). CDR3 in DNA: TGTGCCAGCAGTTTAAGGCGCGGGACAGGCCTAAACACTGAAGCTTTCTTT. This gives the protein CASSLRRGTGLNTEAFF. Filled out from reference TRBV7-9 and TRBJ1-1, the complete variable domain reads DTGVSQNPRHKITKRGQNVTFRCDPISEHNRLYWYRQTLGQGPEFLTYFQNEAQLEKSRLLSDRFSAERPKGSFSTLEIQRTEQGDSAMYLCASSLRRGTGLNTEAFFGQGTRLTVV.